A single sample is the source of the 25 T cell receptor beta chains below, sequenced in a study of CD8+ T cells in alopecia areata. RNA was isolated and reverse transcribed to cDNA, the sequencing template. Here immunoSEQ multiplex PCR was the method, and the copy in TCRdb shows in-frame clones only, minus some. The table includes about 250,000 clones, about 68% detected once. This material consisted of CD4+ T cells sorted from blood, taken at week 0. These TCRs come from a human donor with alopecia areata.

The genes are TRBV30 and TRBJ1-6, with D possibly matching TRBD1 (6 bases). V was clipped by 1 base and J by 7 bases, with 14 bases between them. Germline CDR1 is GTSNPN and CDR2 is SVGIG (reference sequence). This CDR3 has 15 amino acids. CDR3 sequence: CAWSDTGMWNSPLHF. Written as DNA, the CDR3 is TGTGCCTGGAGTGATACAGGGATGTGGAATTCACCCCTCCACTTT.

This chain links TRBV29-1 with TRBJ2-7; tentative D call: TRBD2 (6 bases). The CDR3 is 15 residues long. The germline V and J ends were trimmed by 3 bases and 5 bases, with 20 bases remaining between them. Germline values: CDR1 SQVTM, CDR2 ANQGSEA. This CDR3 reads CSVERFGTGVHEQYF. In DNA form, the CDR3 reads TGCAGCGTTGAGAGGTTTGGCACGGGAGTACACGAGCAGTACTTC.

This clone was detected only a few times. J is TRBJ2-2 and V is TRBV14; TRBD1 matches at 7 bases. The V and J ends lost 4 bases and 0 bases, in that order; junction bases with no gene match: 5. Germline V CDR1 and CDR2: SGHDN, FVKESK. This CDR3 has 16 amino acids. The DNA of the CDR3 is TGTGCCAGCAGCCTTGGACAGGCAACGAACACCGGGGAGCTGTTTTTT. Translating gives CASSLGQATNTGELFF.

This chain connects TRBV9 to TRBJ2-2, with D tentatively TRBD1 (6 bases). The CDR3 is made up of 16 amino acids. Germline V gene sequence: CDR1 SGDLS, CDR2 YYNGEE. V lost 2 bases and J 0 bases, leaving 11 bases between the germline ends. This CDR3 is CASSVTTGANTGELFF. CDR3 nucleotide sequence: TGTGCCAGCAGCGTGACGACAGGCGCGAACACCGGGGAGCTGTTTTTT.

The chain joins TRBV30 to TRBJ2-7, with 9 bases that match TRBD1. The CDR3 extends over 12 amino acids. The junction had 5 bases not matched to a gene; V was cut back by 7 bases and J by 4 bases. Germline assignment: CDR1 GTSNPN and CDR2 SVGIG (reference sequence). The CDR3 is CAYGQGIYEQYF. For the CDR3, the DNA is TGTGCCTATGGACAGGGGATATACGAGCAGTACTTC.

The rearrangement uses TRBV4-3 and TRBJ2-1, with 8 positions matching TRBD1. This CDR3 has 14 amino acids. V was pared by 4 bases and J by 7 bases, with 6 bases of the junction left unmatched. The germline V gene has CDR1 LGHNA and CDR2 YSLEER. The CDR3 nucleotides read TGCGCCAGCAGCCGACAGGGGCCGGGGAATGAGCAGTTCTTC. This sequence encodes CASSRQGPGNEQFF.

The sample holds a few counts of this clone. The chain joins TRBV5-1 to TRBJ1-2; no firm D call. CDR3 size: 14 residues. The germline V gene encodes CDR1 SGHRS and CDR2 YFSETQ. The V and J ends lost 0 bases and 0 bases respectively, with 6 bases between them. DNA of the CDR3: TGCGCCAGCAGCTTGGAGGGAGCTAACTATGGCTACACCTTC. Amino acids: CASSLEGANYGYTF.

This clone was seen a few times. The J gene is TRBJ2-3, the V gene TRBV5-4, with TRBD2 matching 7 bases. CDR3 length: 16 residues. V shed 1 base and J 0 bases; nucleotides not matched to a gene: 5. Germline V gives CDR1 SGHNT, CDR2 YYREEE (reference sequence). The CDR3 reads CASSLTGGYSTDTQYF. DNA for the CDR3: TGTGCCAGCAGCTTGACGGGGGGTTATAGCACAGATACGCAGTATTTT.

The gene calls are TRBV6-5 and TRBJ2-5; 7 nucleotides align to TRBD1. Trimming cost V 2 bases and J 1 base; bases outside gene matches: 1. There are 14 residues in the CDR3. The germline CDR1 and CDR2 sequences are MNHEY and SVGAGI. CDR3 sequence reads: CASSYRDSQETQYF. CDR3 DNA sequence: TGTGCCAGCAGTTACCGGGACAGCCAAGAGACCCAGTACTTC.

The chain has TRBV29-1 and TRBJ2-5, with D perhaps TRBD2 (6 bases). Trimming stripped 7 bases from V and 4 bases from J, with 16 bases between. Germline CDR1 and CDR2: SQVTM and ANQGSEA. The CDR3 consists of 13 residues. CDR3 residues: CSATGSWGETQYF. In DNA form, the CDR3 reads TGCAGCGCCACCGGGAGTTGGGGAGAGACCCAGTACTTC. Together with reference TRBV29-1 and TRBJ2-5, the CDR3 gives the full variable domain: SAVISQKPSRDICQRGTSLTIQCQVDSQVTMMFWYRQQPGQSLTLIATANQGSEATYESGFVIDKFPISRPNLTFSTLTVSNMSPEDSSIYLCSATGSWGETQYFGPGTRLLVL.

V and J are TRBV7-2 and TRBJ2-7; D is undetermined. The CDR3 has 11 amino acids. Trimming removed 1 base at V and 7 bases at J, with 5 bases between. From germline, CDR1 is SGHTA and CDR2 FQGNSA. The CDR3: CASSLVGEQYF. The CDR3 region has the DNA TGTGCCAGCAGCTTAGTCGGGGAGCAGTACTTC.

V usage is TRBV7-9 and J usage is TRBJ1-2; no clear D gene. Trimming stripped 4 bases from V and 4 bases from J, with 7 bases between. The V gene's germline CDR1 is SEHNR and CDR2 FQNEAQ (reference sequence). The CDR3 sequence is 12 residues long. CDR3 amino acids: CASSSPGYGYTF. In DNA form, the CDR3 reads TGTGCCAGCAGCTCCCCCGGCTATGGCTACACCTTC.

The CDR3 region has the DNA TGTGCCAGCAGCTTAGTTGCAGGAATTGGGGCCAACGTCCTGACTTTC. Protein product: CASSLVAGIGANVLTF. The V call is TRBV7-9, the J call TRBJ2-6; unclear D gene. In germline, CDR1 is SEHNR, CDR2 FQNEAQ (reference sequence). V was trimmed by 1 base and J by 3 bases, leaving 10 bases between them. The CDR3 has 16 amino acids.

V usage is TRBV4-2 and J usage is TRBJ2-3; 7 bases agree with TRBD2. Germline loops: CDR1 LGHNA, CDR2 YNFKEQ. Germline trimming cut 4 bases from V and 1 base from J; bases unmatched to any gene: 5. This CDR3 spans 15 amino acids. The CDR3 coding sequence is TGTGCCAGCAGCCGGGTAACTAGCGGCACAGATACGCAGTATTTT. Protein: CASSRVTSGTDTQYF.

CDR3 sequence reads: CSGDRGGNEQFF. The DNA for the CDR3 is TGCAGCGGGGACAGGGGCGGGAATGAGCAGTTCTTC. This chain uses TRBV29-1 with TRBJ2-1; 10 nucleotides agree with TRBD1. The trim removed 7 bases at V and 7 bases at J, leaving 4 bases unmatched. The germline gives CDR1 SQVTM, CDR2 ANQGSEA. This CDR3 comprises 12 residues.

The CDR3, as DNA: TGCAGCGTTGCCGGGGTTCGACACGAGCAGTACTTC. Its protein product is CSVAGVRHEQYF. This chain connects TRBV29-1 to TRBJ2-7, with a possible D match to TRBD2 (5 bases). The CDR3 loop spans 12 amino acids. V was trimmed by 4 bases and J by 5 bases, leaving 12 bases between them. Germline V CDR1 and CDR2: SQVTM, ANQGSEA.

The gene calls are TRBV7-2 and TRBJ2-5; 8 nucleotides line up with TRBD1. CDR1 and CDR2 from the germline V gene are SGHTA and FQGNSA. This CDR3 is 14 amino acids long. The V segment lost 5 bases and the J segment 5 bases; nucleotides outside the gene matches: 7. CDR3 sequence reads: CASSLEDRVETQYF. CDR3 DNA sequence: TGTGCCAGCAGCCTCGAGGACAGGGTGGAGACCCAGTACTTC.

V usage is TRBV30 and J usage is TRBJ2-2; TRBD1 agrees at 10 bases. Germline trimming cut 4 bases from V and 6 bases from J; bases unmatched to any gene: 5. In germline, CDR1 is GTSNPN, CDR2 SVGIG (reference sequence). This CDR3 has 14 amino acids. The CDR3 coding sequence is TGTGCCTGGACCAGACAGGGGGCGGCCGGGGAGCTGTTTTTT. This codes for CAWTRQGAAGELFF.

This rearrangement joins TRBV23-1 to TRBJ2-1; 11 nucleotides agree with TRBD1. TRBV23-1 is an ORF, and what it does is uncertain. This CDR3 is 17 amino acids long. V shed 4 bases, J shed 6 bases, and the junction held 11 bases outside the gene matches. This CDR3 is CASSRSTTGTGGNEQFF. The CDR3 DNA sequence: TGCGCCAGCAGTCGTTCTACCACCGGGACAGGGGGCAATGAGCAGTTCTTC.

A word on this clone: This sample also contains other DNA sequences that code for the same CDR3. This chain uses TRBV5-6 with TRBJ2-5; D gene uncertain. CDR3 length equals 12 residues. V shed 1 base and J shed 2 bases, with 3 bases lying between them. Per the germline V gene, CDR1 is SGHDT and CDR2 is YYEEEE. Here the CDR3 reads CASSLRQETQYF. CDR3 in DNA: TGTGCCAGCAGCTTGAGGCAAGAGACCCAGTACTTC.

This clone appeared a few times. The gene calls are TRBV20-1 and TRBJ2-1; 7 bases line up with TRBD1. Losses at the gene ends were 1 base for V and 15 bases for J; bases not matched to a gene: 6. Germline V gene data show CDR1 as DFQATT and CDR2 as SNEGSKA (reference sequence). The CDR3 is made up of 11 amino acids. The CDR3 coding sequence is TGCAGTGCTAGAGCTCGAGACAGGGTGTTCTTC. Amino acids: CSARARDRVFF.

The genes are TRBV29-1 and TRBJ2-3; D gene ambiguous. Trimming pared 7 bases from V and 3 bases from J, leaving 11 bases between. The length of the CDR3 is 12 residues. Germline V lookup: CDR1 SQVTM, CDR2 ANQGSEA. The CDR3 bases are TGCAGCGAAAAAGGGCAGACAGATACGCAGTATTTT. This translates into CSEKGQTDTQYF.

The CDR3 DNA is TGTGCCAGCAGCGTAGGCAGCTGGAGCCACGAGCAGTACTTC. It specifies CASSVGSWSHEQYF. V and J are TRBV9 and TRBJ2-7; no reliable D call. The CDR3 is made up of 14 amino acids. In germline, CDR1 is SGDLS, CDR2 YYNGEE. Trimming stripped 0 bases from V and 5 bases from J, with 12 bases between.

The chain combines TRBV6-5 with TRBJ2-2; the D is unclear. The germline V gene encodes CDR1 MNHEY and CDR2 SVGAGI. Trimming cost V 8 bases and J 1 base, with 8 bases left between them. The CDR3 is made up of 13 amino acids. Written as DNA, the CDR3 is TGTGCCAGCGGTCCTAGGAACACCGGGGAGCTGTTTTTT. It codes for CASGPRNTGELFF.

This clone has a handful of counts. The rearrangement joins TRBV19 to TRBJ2-3, with D perhaps TRBD1 or TRBD2 (6 bases each). The CDR3 runs to 13 residues. V was cut by 11 bases and J by 2 bases, with 14 bases left in between. Germline values: CDR1 LNHDA, CDR2 SQIVND (reference sequence). CDR3 coding DNA: TGTGCCCATCGGGGGACAAACACAGATACGCAGTATTTT. Protein product: CAHRGTNTDTQYF.